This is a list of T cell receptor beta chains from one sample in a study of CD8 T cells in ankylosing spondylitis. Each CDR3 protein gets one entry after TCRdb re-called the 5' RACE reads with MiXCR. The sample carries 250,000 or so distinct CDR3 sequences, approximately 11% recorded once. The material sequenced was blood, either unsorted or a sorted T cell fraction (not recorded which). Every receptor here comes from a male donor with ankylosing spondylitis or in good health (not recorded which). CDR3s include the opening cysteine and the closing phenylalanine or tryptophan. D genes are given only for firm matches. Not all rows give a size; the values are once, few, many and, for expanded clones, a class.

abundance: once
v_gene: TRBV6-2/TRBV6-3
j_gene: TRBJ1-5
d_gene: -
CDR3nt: TGTGCCAGCAGTTATAGGCGGGTTGGTCAGCCCCAGCATTTT
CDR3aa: CASSYRRVGQPQHF

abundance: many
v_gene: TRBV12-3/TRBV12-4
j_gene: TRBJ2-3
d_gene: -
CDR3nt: TGTGCCAGCAGTCCGTCGACTGGAGATACGCAGTATTTT
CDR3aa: CASSPSTGDTQYF

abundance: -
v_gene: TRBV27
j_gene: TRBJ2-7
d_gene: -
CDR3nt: TGTGCCAGCAGTTTATCATCGGGGAGGAACGAGCAGTACTTC
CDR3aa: CASSLSSGRNEQYF

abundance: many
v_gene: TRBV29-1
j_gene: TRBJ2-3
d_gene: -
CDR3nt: TGCAGCGTTGGTGTCGCCACAGATACGCAGTATTTT
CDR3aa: CSVGVATDTQYF

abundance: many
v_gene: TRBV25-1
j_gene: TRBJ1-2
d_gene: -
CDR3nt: TGTGCCAGCAGTGCCAACCTCGAGGGGAACGGCTACACCTTC
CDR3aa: CASSANLEGNGYTF

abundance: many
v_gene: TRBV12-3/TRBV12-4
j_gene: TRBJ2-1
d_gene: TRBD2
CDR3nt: TGTGCCAGCAGTTGGACTAGCGGTTACAATGAGCAGTTCTTC
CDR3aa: CASSWTSGYNEQFF

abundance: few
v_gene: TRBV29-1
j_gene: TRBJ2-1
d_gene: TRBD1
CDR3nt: TGCAGCGTTGACAACAGGGGAAATGAGCAGTTCTTC
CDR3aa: CSVDNRGNEQFF

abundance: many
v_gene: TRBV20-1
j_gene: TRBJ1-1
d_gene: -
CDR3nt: TGCAGTGCTTTTCTCGTTTCGAACACTGAAGCTTTCTTT
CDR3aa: CSAFLVSNTEAFF

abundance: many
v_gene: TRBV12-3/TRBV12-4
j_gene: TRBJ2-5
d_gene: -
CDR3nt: TGTGCCAGCAGTTCACGACACAGACAAGAGACCCAGTACTTC
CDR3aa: CASSSRHRQETQYF

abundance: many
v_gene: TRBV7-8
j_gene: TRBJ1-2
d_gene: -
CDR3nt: TGTGCCAGCAGCCCCCGTTCGGGGAATGGCTACACCTTC
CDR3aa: CASSPRSGNGYTF

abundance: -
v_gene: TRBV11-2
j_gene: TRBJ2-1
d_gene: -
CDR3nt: TGTGCCAGCAGCTTAGAGCCGGACAATGAGCAGTTCTTC
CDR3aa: CASSLEPDNEQFF

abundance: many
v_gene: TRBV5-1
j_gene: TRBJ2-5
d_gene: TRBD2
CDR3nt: TGCGCCAGCAGCCCCGCGGGGGTAGGGACCCAGTACTTC
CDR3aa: CASSPAGVGTQYF

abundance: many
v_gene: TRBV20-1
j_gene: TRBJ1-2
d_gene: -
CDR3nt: TGCAGTGCTAGGTGGGGTTATGAGTATGGCTACACCTTC
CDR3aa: CSARWGYEYGYTF

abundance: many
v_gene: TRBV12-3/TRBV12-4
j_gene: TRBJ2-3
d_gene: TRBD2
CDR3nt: TGTGCCAGCAGTTTGAGGCTAGCGGGAGCGGGGGATACGCAGTATTTT
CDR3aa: CASSLRLAGAGDTQYF

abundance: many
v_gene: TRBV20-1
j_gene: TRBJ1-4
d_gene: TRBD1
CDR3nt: TGCAGTGCTAGAGGGCCGACAGGGGGCGGTGAAAAACTGTTTTTT
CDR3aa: CSARGPTGGGEKLFF

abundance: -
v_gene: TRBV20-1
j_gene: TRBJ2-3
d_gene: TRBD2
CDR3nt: TGCAGTGCCAGAACGGGACTAGCGGGAGTGCGGGTACTCATTCGCACAGATACGCAGTATTTT
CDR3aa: CSARTGLAGVRVLIRTDTQYF

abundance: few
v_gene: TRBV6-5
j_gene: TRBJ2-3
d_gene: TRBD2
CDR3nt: TGTGCCAGCAGTTACTCGAGAGCGGGACTAGCGTTGGATACGCAGTATTTT
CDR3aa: CASSYSRAGLALDTQYF

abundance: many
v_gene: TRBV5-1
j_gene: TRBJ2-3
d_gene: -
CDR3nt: TGCGCCAGCAGGGGGTGGGGCACAGATACGCAGTATTTT
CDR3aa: CASRGWGTDTQYF

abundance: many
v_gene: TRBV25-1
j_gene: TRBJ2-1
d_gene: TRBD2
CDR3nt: TGTGCCAGCAGGGGACTAGCCTCCTACAATGAGCAGTTCTTC
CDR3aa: CASRGLASYNEQFF

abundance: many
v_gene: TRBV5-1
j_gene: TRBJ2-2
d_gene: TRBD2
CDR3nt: TGCGCCAGCAGCTTGCTAGCGGGGGACACCGGGGAGCTGTTTTTT
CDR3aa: CASSLLAGDTGELFF

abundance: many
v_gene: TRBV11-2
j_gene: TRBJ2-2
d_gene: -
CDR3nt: TGTGCCAGCAGCTCCCCCCGATGGAGGGAGCTGTTTTTT
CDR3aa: CASSSPRWRELFF

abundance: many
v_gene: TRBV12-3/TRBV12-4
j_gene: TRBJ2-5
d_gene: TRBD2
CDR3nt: TGTGCCAGCAGTTTTGGCGGGGGGGCGTACCAAGAGACCCAGTACTTC
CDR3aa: CASSFGGGAYQETQYF

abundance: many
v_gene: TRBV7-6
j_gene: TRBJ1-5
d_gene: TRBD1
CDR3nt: TGTGCCAGCAGCCAGGGGGGGGATCAGCCCCAGCATTTT
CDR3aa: CASSQGGDQPQHF

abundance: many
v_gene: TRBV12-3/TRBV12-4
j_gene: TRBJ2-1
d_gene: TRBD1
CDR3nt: TGTGCCAGCTCCCGGGACAGGGATTACAATGAGCAGTTCTTC
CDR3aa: CASSRDRDYNEQFF

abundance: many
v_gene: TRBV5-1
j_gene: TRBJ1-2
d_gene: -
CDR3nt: TGCGCCAGCCTAATTACAGGCAGATTCTATGGCTACACCTTC
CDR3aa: CASLITGRFYGYTF

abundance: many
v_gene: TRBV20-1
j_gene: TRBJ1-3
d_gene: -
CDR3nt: TGCAGTGCTAGGGCAGGGCAAGGGGATGGAAACACCATATATTTT
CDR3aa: CSARAGQGDGNTIYF

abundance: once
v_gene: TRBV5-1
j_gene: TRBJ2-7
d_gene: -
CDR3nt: TGCGCCAGCCAAGAGTATCCGGGGGATTACTACGAGCAGTACTTC
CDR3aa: CASQEYPGDYYEQYF

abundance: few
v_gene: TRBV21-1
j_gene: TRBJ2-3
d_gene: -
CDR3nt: TGTGCCAGCAGCAAAGCCATCGATACACGGCGGGGGGGGAGCACAGATACGCAGTATTTT
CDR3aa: CASSKAIDTRRGGSTDTQYF

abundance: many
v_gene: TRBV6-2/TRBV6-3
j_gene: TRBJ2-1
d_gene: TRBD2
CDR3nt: TGTGCCAGCCGGGGCGGGGGGGCCCACAATGAGCAGTTCTTC
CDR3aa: CASRGGGAHNEQFF

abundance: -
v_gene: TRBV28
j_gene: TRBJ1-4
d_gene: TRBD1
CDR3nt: TGTGCCAGCAGAGACAGGGGGCTAAGTGAAAAACTGTTTTTT
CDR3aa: CASRDRGLSEKLFF

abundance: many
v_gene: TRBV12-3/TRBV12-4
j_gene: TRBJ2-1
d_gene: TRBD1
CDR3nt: TGTGCCAGCTGCTTCTTGGGACAGATGTACAATGAGCAGTTCTTC
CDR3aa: CASCFLGQMYNEQFF

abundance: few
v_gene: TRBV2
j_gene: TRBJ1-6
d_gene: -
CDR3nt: TGTGCCAGCAAAAGTGGGCAGGGCCTGAAGTTTTCACCCCTCCACTTT
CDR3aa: CASKSGQGLKFSPLHF

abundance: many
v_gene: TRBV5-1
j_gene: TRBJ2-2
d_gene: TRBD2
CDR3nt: TGCGCCAGCAGCCGTCTTAGCGGGACCGGGGAGCTGTTTTTT
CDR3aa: CASSRLSGTGELFF

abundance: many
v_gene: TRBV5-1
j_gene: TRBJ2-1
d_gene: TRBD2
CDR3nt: TGCGCCAGCCTTAGACTAGCGGGAGACAATGAGCAGTTCTTC
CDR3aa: CASLRLAGDNEQFF